These 24 T cell receptor beta chains were all obtained from the same sample, sequenced in a study of OX40 agonist ivuxolimab in advanced cancers. The library was obtained by the immunoSEQ multiplex PCR assay. Not all clones reach the TCRdb copy of this immuneACCESS table, which keeps in-frame sequences only. Checked studies attribute under half of the gap to unresolved V genes and leave the rest unexplained. The sample contains 13,000 to 15,000 clones, over 85% of them found a single time. Of the sample, about 22% falls within the top ten clones. Material: CD4+ or CD8+ T cells sorted from blood, obtained in a trial of the OX40 agonist ivuxolimab. The origin of the receptors is an adult with an advanced solid tumor such as melanoma, head and neck, liver or kidney cancer.

The chain employs TRBV9 and TRBJ1-1; D possibly corresponds to TRBD1 (5 bases). Looked up from germline, CDR1 is SGDLS and CDR2 is YYNGEE. The CDR3 has 15 amino acids. V lost 3 bases and J 1 base, leaving 13 bases between the germline ends. Here the CDR3 DNA reads TGTGCCAGCAGCGAGGGGAGCGGAGGGAACACTGAAGCTTTCTTT. Translation: CASSEGSGGNTEAFF.

This clone was detected only once. The chain recombines TRBV9 with TRBJ2-3; possibly TRBD2 for D (6 bases). The ends were cut back, 0 bases at V and 4 bases at J, with 9 bases in the middle. The CDR3 covers 14 residues. CDR1 SGDLS and CDR2 YYNGEE come from the germline V gene. CDR3 DNA sequence: TGTGCCAGCAGCGTAGAGACTAGTGCAGATACGCAGTATTTT. This translates into CASSVETSADTQYF. Based on the CDR3 plus reference TRBV9 and TRBJ2-3, the full variable domain is DSGVTQTPKHLITATGQRVTLRCSPRSGDLSVYWYQQSLDQGLQFLIQYYNGEERAKGNILERFSAQQFPDLHSELNLSSLELGDSALYFCASSVETSADTQYFGPGTRLTVL.

This chain uses TRBV12-5 with TRBJ2-3, with 7 bases lining up with TRBD1. The CDR3 contains 14 residues. The V and J ends lost 5 bases and 4 bases, in that order; junction bases with no gene match: 6. The germline V gene encodes CDR1 LGHNT and CDR2 FRNRAP. CDR3 in amino acids: CASGLETGPDTQYF. The CDR3 DNA reads TGTGCTAGTGGTCTGGAGACAGGGCCAGATACGCAGTATTTT.

The sample holds a few counts of this clone. The CDR3 region has the DNA TGTGCCAGCAAAGACAAGAACACTGAAGCTTTCTTT. Translation: CASKDKNTEAFF. V and J are TRBV28 and TRBJ1-1; D gene ambiguous. The CDR3 totals 12 residues. CDR1 MDHEN and CDR2 SYDVKM come from the germline V gene. Between the trimmed V and J ends, which lost 7 bases and 1 base, there was a span of 7 bases. The full variable domain, rest sourced from reference TRBV28 and TRBJ1-1, is DVKVTQSSRYLVKRTGEKVFLECVQDMDHENMFWYRQDPGLGLRLIYFSYDVKMKEKGDIPEGYSVSREKKERFSLILESASTNQTSMYLCASKDKNTEAFFGQGTRLTVV.

The chain is built from TRBV10-3 and TRBJ2-3; the match to TRBD1 covers 7 bases. Losses at the gene ends were 6 bases for V and 1 base for J; bases not matched to a gene: 16. The CDR3 consists of 18 residues. Germline CDR1 and CDR2: ENHRY and SYGVKD. The CDR3 nucleotides read TGTGCCATCAGATCCGGGACAGCCTCCCCGAGGGGCACAGATACGCAGTATTTT. Residues: CAIRSGTASPRGTDTQYF.

This chain connects TRBV30 to TRBJ1-1; D call uncertain. Trimming left V 1 base short and J 4 bases short, with 13 bases between. Looked up from germline, CDR1 is GTSNPN and CDR2 is SVGIG (reference sequence). The CDR3 spans 14 residues. In DNA, the CDR3 is TGTGCCTGGAGTGGGGGTTCTTCCGGCACTGAAGCTTTCTTT. Protein: CAWSGGSSGTEAFF.

This clone occurred a few times. CDR3 protein: CASSYPPDGFF. The CDR3 bases are TGTGCCAGCAGCTACCCGCCCGACGGATTCTTC. The chain carries TRBV5-5 and TRBJ2-1; D not certain. The CDR3 spans 11 residues. Germline CDR1 is SGHKS and CDR2 is YYEKEE (reference sequence). The ends were cut back, 3 bases at V and 16 bases at J, with 14 bases in the middle.

CDR3 region: CASSVDRGTEAFF. CDR3 DNA: TGTGCCAGCAGCGTAGACCGGGGCACTGAAGCTTTCTTT. The V call is TRBV9, the J call TRBJ1-1, with D unresolved. The germline gives CDR1 SGDLS, CDR2 YYNGEE. CDR3 length: 13 residues. Trimming cost V 0 bases and J 4 bases, with 7 bases left between them.

CDR3 sequence: CASSSPPRIPYNEQFF. CDR3 DNA sequence: TGTGCCAGCAGTTCCCCCCCAAGAATCCCCTACAATGAGCAGTTCTTC. The V call is TRBV27, the J call TRBJ2-1; D ambiguous. The CDR3 is 16 residues long. The germline V gene has CDR1 MNHEY and CDR2 SMNVEV (reference sequence). The germline V and J ends were trimmed by 4 bases and 2 bases, with 15 bases remaining between them.

V usage is TRBV5-8 and J usage is TRBJ2-7, with a weak D call TRBD1 (5 bases). The CDR3 length is 14 residues. Germline V gene lookup returns CDR1 SGHTS and CDR2 YDEGEE. V was pared by 4 bases and J by 1 base, with 12 bases between. The CDR3 sequence: CASSPSRASYEQYF. CDR3 DNA sequence: TGTGCCAGCAGCCCGAGCAGGGCATCCTACGAGCAGTACTTC.

This clone was observed once. The chain is built from TRBV27 and TRBJ1-6; perhaps TRBD1 as D (6 bases). Germline V lookup: CDR1 MNHEY, CDR2 SMNVEV (reference sequence). This CDR3 has 16 amino acids. V lost 7 bases, J lost 9 bases, and 22 bases lay in between. The CDR3 protein is CASKGPGSGQISPLHF. The CDR3 DNA sequence: TGTGCCAGCAAAGGGCCCGGATCCGGACAGATTTCACCCCTCCACTTT.

The V and J genes are TRBV19 and TRBJ1-1; a weak D match, TRBD1 (6 bases). The V gene's germline CDR1 is LNHDA and CDR2 SQIVND (reference sequence). Trimming shortened V by 3 bases and J by 5 bases, and 10 bases separated the two germline ends. CDR3 length: 13 residues. The CDR3 region has the DNA TGTGCCAGTAGTATCTTAGGGGGAACTGAAGCTTTCTTT. It encodes CASSILGGTEAFF.

This sequence joins TRBV27 and TRBJ2-3, with D uncertain. Trimming shortened V by 2 bases and J by 6 bases, and 15 bases separated the two germline ends. The V gene's germline CDR1 is MNHEY and CDR2 SMNVEV (reference sequence). The CDR3 length is 15 residues. The CDR3 protein is CASSLIRTPEDTQYF. The CDR3 bases are TGTGCCAGCAGTTTAATTAGGACCCCGGAGGATACGCAGTATTTT.

The chain combines TRBV28 with TRBJ2-1, with 7 bases lining up with TRBD2. Per germline, CDR1 MDHEN and CDR2 SYDVKM. The ends lost 5 bases at V and 2 bases at J; junction bases unmatched: 9. This CDR3 is built from 16 residues. The CDR3: CASSPGGGSPYNEQFF. In nucleotides, the CDR3 is TGTGCCAGCAGTCCGGGAGGCGGGAGCCCCTACAATGAGCAGTTCTTC.

The CDR3 reads CASSYASGGTYEQYF. CDR3 nucleotide sequence: TGTGCCAGCAGTTATGCTAGCGGGGGTACCTACGAGCAGTACTTC. The V call is TRBV6-5, the J call TRBJ2-7; 10 bases are a match to TRBD2. V gave up 3 bases and J gave up 2 bases; unmatched junction bases: 4. The CDR3 length is 15 residues. Per germline, CDR1 MNHEY and CDR2 SVGAGI.

This chain uses TRBV27 with TRBJ1-1, with TRBD1 as a possible D gene (5 bases). Trimming removed 7 bases from V and 2 bases from J, with 14 bases in between. CDR3 length: 14 residues. Germline V gives CDR1 MNHEY, CDR2 SMNVEV (reference sequence). The CDR3 reads CASTPTGANTEAFF. The CDR3 DNA reads as TGTGCCAGCACCCCCACCGGGGCTAACACTGAAGCTTTCTTT.

V gene TRBV7-9 combines with J gene TRBJ2-7, with D perhaps TRBD2 (6 bases). The V end was cut by 6 bases, the J end by 1 base, with 10 bases between. The germline V gene has CDR1 SEHNR and CDR2 FQNEAQ (reference sequence). This CDR3 comprises 13 residues. Here the CDR3 reads CASSSEGSYEQYF. In DNA, the CDR3 is TGTGCCAGCAGTTCGGAGGGATCCTACGAGCAGTACTTC.

The rearrangement links TRBV10-2 to TRBJ2-3; D may correspond to TRBD1 or TRBD2 (7 bases each). CDR3 length equals 14 residues. CDR1 and CDR2 (germline): WSHSY, SAAADI. Trimming cost V 7 bases and J 2 bases, with 13 bases left between them. The CDR3 region is CASIRGGPTDTQYF. CDR3 nucleotides: TGCGCCAGCATCAGGGGGGGCCCCACAGATACGCAGTATTTT.

This clone was seen only once. CDR3 coding DNA: TGTGCCAGCAGTTGGACAGGGGAGGGCACCGGGGAGCTGTTTTTT. Translated: CASSWTGEGTGELFF. V usage is TRBV7-9 and J usage is TRBJ2-2; 9 nucleotides align to TRBD1. Losses at the gene ends were 6 bases for V and 4 bases for J; bases not matched to a gene: 6. The CDR3 has 15 amino acids. The germline V gene encodes CDR1 SEHNR and CDR2 FQNEAQ (reference sequence).

V usage is TRBV15 and J usage is TRBJ2-5, with 10 bases fitting TRBD1. The end of the DNA is better explained by TRBJ2-7, so the J call may be wrong. The CDR3 runs 14 residues. Looked up from germline, CDR1 is LNHNV and CDR2 is YYDKDF (reference sequence). For the CDR3, the DNA is TGTGCCACCAGCCTGGACAGGGGGTTTTACGAGCAGTACTTC. Translation: CATSLDRGFYEQYF.

The chain carries TRBV9 and TRBJ2-1; D perhaps matches TRBD2 (6 bases). CDR1 and CDR2 from the germline V gene are SGDLS and YYNGEE. This CDR3 comprises 16 residues. Trimming removed 3 bases at V and 0 bases at J, with 13 bases between. DNA for the CDR3: TGTGCCAGCAGCGCGCGGGGTGAAAGCTCCTACAATGAGCAGTTCTTC. Protein sequence: CASSARGESSYNEQFF.

V and J are TRBV19 and TRBJ2-7, with no clear D. The CDR3 has 14 residues. Germline assignment: CDR1 LNHDA and CDR2 SQIVND (reference sequence). Trimming removed 4 bases at V and 2 bases at J, with 12 bases between. The CDR3 here is CASSTKGRAYEQYF. The DNA of the CDR3 is TGTGCCAGTAGTACCAAAGGACGGGCCTACGAGCAGTACTTC. The full variable domain, in which reference TRBV19 and TRBJ2-7 provide the parts outside the CDR3, is DGGITQSPKYLFRKEGQNVTLSCEQNLNHDAMYWYRQDPGQGLRLIYYSQIVNDFQKGDIAEGYSVSREKKESFPLTVTSAQKNPTAFYLCASSTKGRAYEQYFGPGTRLTVT.

The chain has TRBV13 and TRBJ2-1, with 8 positions matching TRBD2. Per germline, CDR1 PRHDT and CDR2 FYEKMQ (reference sequence). V shed 5 bases and J 4 bases; nucleotides not matched to a gene: 10. CDR3 length: 16 amino acids. As DNA, the CDR3 is TGTGCCAGCAGCCCACGAGGGACTAGAATTTACAATGAGCAGTTCTTC. Translated: CASSPRGTRIYNEQFF. The variable domain in full, with the rest retrieved from reference TRBV13 and TRBJ2-1, is AAGVIQSPRHLIKEKRETATLKCYPIPRHDTVYWYQQGPGQDPQFLISFYEKMQSDKGSIPDRFSAQQFSDYHSELNMSSLELGDSALYFCASSPRGTRIYNEQFFGPGTRLTVL.

The V gene is TRBV5-1, the J gene TRBJ2-7, with TRBD1 identical over 7 bases. V was pared by 4 bases and J by 0 bases, with 7 bases of the junction left unmatched. CDR3 length equals 15 residues. The germline V gene has CDR1 SGHRS and CDR2 YFSETQ. The CDR3 sequence: CASSTSTGNSYEQYF. The CDR3 nucleotides are TGCGCCAGCAGCACCTCGACAGGGAACTCCTACGAGCAGTACTTC.